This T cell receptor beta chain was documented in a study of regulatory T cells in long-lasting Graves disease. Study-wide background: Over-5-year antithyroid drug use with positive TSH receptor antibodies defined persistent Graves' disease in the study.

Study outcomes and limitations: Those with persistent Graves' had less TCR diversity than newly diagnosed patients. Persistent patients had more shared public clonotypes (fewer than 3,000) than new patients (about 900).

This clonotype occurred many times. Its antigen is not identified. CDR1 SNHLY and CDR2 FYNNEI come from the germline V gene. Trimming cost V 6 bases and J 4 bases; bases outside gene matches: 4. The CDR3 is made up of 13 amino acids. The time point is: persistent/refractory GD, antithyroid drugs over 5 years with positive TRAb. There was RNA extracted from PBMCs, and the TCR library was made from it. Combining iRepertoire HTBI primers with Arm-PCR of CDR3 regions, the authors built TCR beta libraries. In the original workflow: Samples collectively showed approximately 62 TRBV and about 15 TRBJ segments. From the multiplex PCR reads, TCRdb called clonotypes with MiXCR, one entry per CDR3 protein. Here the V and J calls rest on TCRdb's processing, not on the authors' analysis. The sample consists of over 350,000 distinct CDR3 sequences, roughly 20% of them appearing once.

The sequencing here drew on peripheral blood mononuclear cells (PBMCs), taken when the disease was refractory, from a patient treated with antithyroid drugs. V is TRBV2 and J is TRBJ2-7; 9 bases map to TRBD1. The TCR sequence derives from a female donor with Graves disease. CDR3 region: CASSGQGRYEQYF. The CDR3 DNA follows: TGTGCCAGCAGCGGACAGGGGAGGTACGAGCAGTACTTC.